These 16 T cell receptor beta chains share one sample of origin, sequenced in a study of spatial heterogeneity in lung cancer (dated by TCRdb to between 2018 and 2021). The antigens these receptors bind are not known. The library relied on 5' RACE. Instrument used: NextSeq 500. TCRdb reprocessing: public reads trimmed at Q25 with fastp, clones called with MiXCR, in-frame beta chains kept. Under each unique CDR3 protein, matching rows form one entry showing the most common genes and DNA. The sample table shows about 1,200 distinct CDR3 sequences, and approximately 16% are seen once. The ten largest clones add up to roughly 40% of the sample. What the time point label conveys for this sample: sample taken at primary tumor resection. What the research found in general, with its limitations: The tumor nonsynonymous mutation count correlated with the number of expanded alpha and beta TCRs within the tumor.

The sample consisted of lung tumor tissue, taken at surgery. These receptor sequences come from a male donor with early-stage non-small cell lung cancer.

This clonotype was seen a handful of times. The genes are TRBV4-3 and TRBJ1-2; possible D gene TRBD1, 5 bases. Germline V gene data show CDR1 as LGHNA and CDR2 as YSLEER. This CDR3 has 15 residues. V lost 2 bases and J lost 8, with 18 bases in between. The CDR3 DNA reads as TGCGCCAGCAGCCAAAGTAATCCAGGGTTAGGCGGCTACACCTTC. Amino acid sequence: CASSQSNPGLGGYTF.

Within the sample, this clonotype is medium-sized. The chain uses TRBV30 and TRBJ2-7; no reliable D call. The CDR3 is 13 residues long. The V and J ends lost 3 bases and 0 bases respectively, with 9 bases between them. Per the germline V gene, CDR1 is GTSNPN and CDR2 is SVGIG (reference sequence). CDR3 in DNA: TGTGCCTGGAGAGGGTGGGACTCCTACGAGCAGTACTTC. Its translation is CAWRGWDSYEQYF.

Sample share makes this clonotype medium-sized. The chain is built from TRBV2 and TRBJ2-1; the D gene is possibly TRBD1 (5 bases). Looked up from germline, CDR1 is SNHLY and CDR2 is FYNNEI. The CDR3 runs to 12 residues. The germline V and J ends were trimmed by 3 bases and 9 bases, with 9 bases remaining between them. This CDR3 reads CASSEGPFEQFF. CDR3 DNA: TGTGCCAGCAGTGAGGGGCCTTTTGAGCAGTTCTTC.

This clonotype was recorded at least ten times. The V gene is TRBV28, the J gene TRBJ2-2; D is uncertain. In germline, CDR1 is MDHEN, CDR2 SYDVKM. Trimming cost V 6 bases and J 1 base, with 12 bases left between them. This CDR3 contains 15 residues. The CDR3 DNA sequence: TGTGCCAGCAGCACAGAGATCTGGAACACCGGGGAGCTGTTTTTT. Encoded protein: CASSTEIWNTGELFF.

Judged by abundance, this clonotype is medium-sized. The V and J genes are TRBV27 and TRBJ1-1; D gene ambiguous. Trimming pared 6 bases from V and 2 bases from J, leaving 10 bases between. Germline-derived CDR1 and CDR2 are MNHEY and SMNVEV (reference sequence). CDR3 length: 13 residues. For the CDR3, the DNA is TGTGCCAGCAGCCACTACCGAAACACTGAAGCTTTCTTT. It is translated as CASSHYRNTEAFF.

This chain links TRBV29-1 with TRBJ1-1; 8 bases are shared with TRBD1. The CDR3 runs to 12 residues. J was trimmed by 4 bases and V by 6 bases; bases with no gene match: 4. Germline V gene lookup returns CDR1 SQVTM and CDR2 ANQGSEA. The chain's CDR3 is CSVPDRGTEAFF. As DNA, the CDR3 is TGCAGCGTCCCTGACAGGGGCACTGAAGCTTTCTTT.

This clonotype is labeled as medium-sized (0.01 to 0.1%). The chain is built from TRBV3-1 and TRBJ1-4, with D hard to call. Germline values: CDR1 LGHDT, CDR2 YNNKEL (reference sequence). This CDR3 is built from 14 residues. V was cut by 1 base and J by 4 bases, with 7 bases left in between. The CDR3 DNA is TGTGCCAGCAGCCAAGGGCCAGTTAATGAAAAACTGTTTTTT. Protein sequence: CASSQGPVNEKLFF.

This clonotype counts as medium-sized. J is TRBJ2-3 and V is TRBV7-9; no reliable D call. V dropped 2 bases and J dropped 4 bases, with 7 bases sitting between them. This CDR3 is 13 amino acids long. Germline V CDR1 and CDR2: SEHNR, FQNEAQ (reference sequence). CDR3 in DNA: TGTGCCAGCAGCTTATCTGGGTCAGATACGCAGTATTTT. It translates to CASSLSGSDTQYF.

This clonotype is labeled as medium-sized. The chain links TRBV13 to TRBJ2-7; the match to TRBD2 covers 7 bases. CDR3 length equals 15 residues. The J segment lost 0 bases and the V segment lost 0 bases, leaving 2 bases of the junction unmatched. Germline CDR1 PRHDT, CDR2 FYEKMQ (reference sequence). The CDR3 DNA is TGTGCCAGCAGCTTAGGGAGCGGGACCTCCTACGAGCAGTACTTC. Its protein is CASSLGSGTSYEQYF.

The sample holds one count of this clonotype. Given a much more abundant clone one base away, this may be a read error. The genes are TRBV20-1 and TRBJ2-5; TRBD1 might be the D (5 bases). CDR1 is DFQATT, CDR2 SNEGSKA, per germline (reference sequence). Trimming took off 6 bases at V and 5 bases at J, with 16 bases between the two ends. This CDR3 is 13 amino acids long. The CDR3 coding sequence is TGCAGTGCCAGACAGACAGTGTCGGAGACCCAGTACTTC. It is translated as CSARQTVSETQYF.

This chain connects TRBV18 to TRBJ2-3; 12 bases fit TRBD2. CDR1 and CDR2 from the germline V gene are KGHSH and LQKENI. After removal of 0 bases from V and 5 bases from J, the junction contained 3 bases not matched to a gene. CDR3 length: 16 amino acids. The CDR3 loop is CASSPPASGRGDTQYF. The CDR3 bases are TGTGCCAGCTCACCACCGGCTAGCGGGAGGGGAGATACGCAGTATTTT.

By frequency in the sample, this clonotype is medium-sized. The genes are TRBV5-5 and TRBJ2-2; tentative D call: TRBD1 (6 bases). The CDR3 contains 15 residues. Trimming removed 4 bases at V and 2 bases at J, with 12 bases between. Germline CDR1 reads SGHKS; CDR2 reads YYEKEE (reference sequence). The CDR3 spells CASSPGQSNTGELFF. The CDR3 region has the DNA TGTGCCAGCAGCCCGGGACAATCCAACACCGGGGAGCTGTTTTTT. Full variable domain (rest looked up from reference TRBV5-5 and TRBJ2-2): DAGVTQSPTHLIKTRGQQVTLRCSPISGHKSVSWYQQVLGQGPQFIFQYYEKEERGRGNFPDRFSARQFPNYSSELNVNALLLGDSALYLCASSPGQSNTGELFFGEGSRLTVL.

Only a few counts were recorded for this clonotype. This rearrangement joins TRBV4-2 to TRBJ2-1; TRBD2 agrees at 13 bases. Unmatched junction bases numbered 4, after V lost 0 bases and J lost 5 bases. This CDR3 is 17 amino acids long. Germline CDR1 is LGHNA and CDR2 is YNFKEQ. CDR3 amino acids: CASSQEEGLAGNNEQFF. CDR3 coding DNA: TGTGCCAGCAGCCAAGAGGAGGGACTAGCGGGGAACAATGAGCAGTTCTTC.

By frequency in the sample, this clonotype is medium-sized. This rearrangement joins TRBV2 to TRBJ2-4; a possible D gene is TRBD1 (5 bases). CDR3 length equals 15 residues. V was shortened by 3 bases and J by 3 bases, with 12 bases between the two germline ends. CDR1 and CDR2 from the germline V gene are SNHLY and FYNNEI. CDR3 protein: CASSDQGIVKNIQYF. CDR3 nucleotide sequence: TGTGCCAGCAGTGATCAGGGTATTGTCAAAAACATTCAGTACTTC.

The chain links TRBV5-1 to TRBJ2-3, with D unresolved. The V gene lost 1 base and the J gene lost 2 bases, with 5 bases spanning the gap. The CDR3 runs to 13 residues. Germline CDR1 is SGHRS and CDR2 is YFSETQ. CDR3 loop: CASSLQITDTQYF. CDR3 nucleotides: TGCGCCAGCAGCTTGCAGATCACAGATACGCAGTATTTT.

By share, this clonotype counts as large. The genes are TRBV9 and TRBJ2-3; 8 nucleotides agree with TRBD2. The CDR3 extends over 15 amino acids. V lost 1 base and J lost 5; bases outside the gene matches: 6. Germline CDR1 SGDLS, CDR2 YYNGEE. The CDR3 reads CASSVTSGRGDTQYF. The CDR3 coding sequence is TGTGCCAGCAGCGTAACGAGCGGGAGAGGAGATACGCAGTATTTT.